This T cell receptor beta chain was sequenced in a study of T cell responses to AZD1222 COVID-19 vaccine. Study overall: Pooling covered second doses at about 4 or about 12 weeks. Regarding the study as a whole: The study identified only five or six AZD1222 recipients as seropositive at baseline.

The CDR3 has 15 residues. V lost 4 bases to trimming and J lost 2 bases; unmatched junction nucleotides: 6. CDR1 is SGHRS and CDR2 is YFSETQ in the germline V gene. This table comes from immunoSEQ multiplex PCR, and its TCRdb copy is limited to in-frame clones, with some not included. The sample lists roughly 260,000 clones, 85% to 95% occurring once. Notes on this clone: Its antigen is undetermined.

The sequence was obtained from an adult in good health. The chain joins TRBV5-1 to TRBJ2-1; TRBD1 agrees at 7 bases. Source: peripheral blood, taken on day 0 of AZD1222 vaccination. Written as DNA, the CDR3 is TGCGCCAGCAGCCGGGACAGTCAGACCTACAATGAGCAGTTCTTC. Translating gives CASSRDSQTYNEQFF.